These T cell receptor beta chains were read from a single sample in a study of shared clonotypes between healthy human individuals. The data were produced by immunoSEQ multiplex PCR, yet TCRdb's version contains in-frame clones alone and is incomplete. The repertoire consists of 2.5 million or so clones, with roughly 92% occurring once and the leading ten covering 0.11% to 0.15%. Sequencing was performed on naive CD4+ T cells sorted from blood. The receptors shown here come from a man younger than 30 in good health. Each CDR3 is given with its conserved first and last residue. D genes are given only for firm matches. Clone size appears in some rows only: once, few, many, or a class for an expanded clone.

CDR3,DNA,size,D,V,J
CASSFSKLVYEQYF,TGTGCCAGTAGTTTCTCGAAGTTGGTGTACGAGCAGTACTTC,.,.,TRBV19,TRBJ2-7
CSVGTQTDTQYF,TGCAGCGTCGGGACTCAGACAGATACGCAGTATTTT,.,.,TRBV29-1,TRBJ2-3
CASSPLGRGINSPLHF,TGTGCCAGCAGCCCCCTTGGGAGGGGGATTAATTCACCCCTCCACTTT,.,.,TRBV7-2,TRBJ1-6
CASSPNSNTYEQYF,TGTGCCAGCTCACCAAACAGTAATACCTACGAGCAGTACTTC,.,.,TRBV18,TRBJ2-7
CAISDPTHAYEQYF,TGTGCCATCAGTGACCCGACTCACGCCTACGAGCAGTACTTC,.,.,TRBV10-3,TRBJ2-7
CSAKLPGQGQGMNTEAFF,TGCAGCGCCAAGCTACCGGGACAGGGTCAGGGCATGAACACTGAAGCTTTCTTT,.,TRBD1,TRBV29-1,TRBJ1-1
CASSLLQGPKHF,TGTGCCAGCAGTTTACTACAGGGGCCCAAGCATTTT,few,TRBD1,TRBV5-6,TRBJ1-5
CASSLSGEARREAFF,TGTGCCAGCAGCTTAAGCGGGGAAGCGAGGCGTGAAGCTTTCTTT,.,.,TRBV11-2,TRBJ1-1
CASSGVGETQYF,TGTGCCAGCAGTGGTGTGGGAGAGACCCAGTACTTC,.,.,TRBV6-6,TRBJ2-5
CASSLGGNSYEQYF,TGCGCCAGCAGTTTGGGGGGGAACTCCTACGAGCAGTACTTC,.,TRBD2,TRBV5-1,TRBJ2-7
CASSKVGAGGTNEQFF,TGTGCCAGCAGCAAAGTAGGAGCGGGGGGGACCAATGAGCAGTTCTTC,.,.,TRBV21-1,TRBJ2-1
CASSIVGRGTQYF,TGTGCCAGTAGTATAGTAGGCAGGGGGACCCAGTACTTC,.,.,TRBV19,TRBJ2-5
CASSDPFGGPQHF,TGTGCCAGCAGCGACCCATTCGGTGGGCCCCAGCATTTT,.,.,TRBV14,TRBJ1-5
CASSQAHAQGLETQYF,TGTGCCAGTAGCCAAGCCCATGCCCAGGGACTAGAGACCCAGTACTTC,.,.,TRBV19,TRBJ2-5
CASAGTQRYEQYF,TGTGCCAGCGCCGGTACTCAGCGATACGAGCAGTACTTC,.,.,TRBV18,TRBJ2-7
CASSLSSYTEAFF,TGTGCCAGCAGTTTATCCAGCTACACTGAAGCTTTCTTT,.,.,TRBV27,TRBJ1-1
CASTTTGDSNYGYTF,TGTGCCAGCACCACGACGGGGGACAGTAACTATGGCTACACCTTC,.,TRBD1,TRBV9,TRBJ1-2
CAWGGTPPRAFF,TGTGCCTGGGGTGGGACCCCACCTCGAGCTTTCTTT,.,.,TRBV30,TRBJ1-1
CASSYAGQSYNEQFF,TGTGCCAGCAGTTATGCGGGACAGAGTTACAATGAGCAGTTCTTC,.,.,TRBV6-6,TRBJ2-1
CASSLEWGNTEAFF,TGTGCCAGCAGCTTAGAGTGGGGAAACACTGAAGCTTTCTTT,.,.,TRBV11-2,TRBJ1-1
CATSRGTIAGPYEQYF,TGCGCCACCAGCCGGGGTACTATTGCGGGACCCTACGAGCAGTACTTC,.,.,TRBV5-1,TRBJ2-7
CASSLSGISYEQYF,TGTGCCAGCAGTCTTAGCGGGATCTCCTACGAGCAGTACTTC,.,TRBD2,TRBV7-2,TRBJ2-7
CASSEQARGRAEAFF,TGTGCCAGCAGTGAACAGGCCAGGGGAAGAGCTGAAGCTTTCTTT,few,.,TRBV2,TRBJ1-1
CASSPLTGERNEQFF,TGTGCCAGCTCACCGCTAACAGGGGAGCGCAATGAGCAGTTCTTC,once,TRBD1,TRBV18,TRBJ2-1
CSVVASTYEQYF,TGCAGCGTTGTTGCCAGCACCTACGAGCAGTACTTC,.,.,TRBV29-1,TRBJ2-7
CASSPLGQGAYTEAFF,TGTGCCAGCTCACCTCTAGGACAGGGGGCGTACACTGAAGCTTTCTTT,.,TRBD1,TRBV18,TRBJ1-1
CASSLTLSDRGRGNTIYF,TGTGCCAGCTCACTTACCCTCTCAGACAGGGGGCGAGGAAACACCATATATTTT,.,TRBD1,TRBV18,TRBJ1-3
CASSIPRDTDTQYF,TGTGCCAGCAGTATTCCCCGGGACACAGATACGCAGTATTTT,.,.,TRBV6-6,TRBJ2-3
CASAAGENNEQFF,TGTGCCAGCGCGGCGGGGGAGAACAATGAGCAGTTCTTC,.,TRBD2,TRBV11-3,TRBJ2-1
CASRLQGYTEAFF,TGCGCCAGCAGGTTACAGGGATACACTGAAGCTTTCTTT,.,.,TRBV10-2,TRBJ1-1
CASSWSLTGELFF,TGCGCCAGCAGCTGGAGTCTCACCGGGGAGCTGTTTTTT,.,.,TRBV5-1,TRBJ2-2
CASSYGTGTVYGYTF,TGCGCCAGCAGCTACGGTACTGGGACAGTTTATGGCTACACCTTC,.,TRBD1,TRBV5-1,TRBJ1-2
CAISQGETQYF,TGTGCCATCAGTCAGGGAGAGACCCAGTACTTC,.,.,TRBV10-3,TRBJ2-5
CASSFVTGNEQFF,TGCGCCAGCAGCTTCGTCACGGGGAATGAGCAGTTCTTC,.,.,TRBV5-1,TRBJ2-1
CASSREVGTANEKLFF,TGCGCCAGCAGCCGAGAAGTCGGGACAGCTAATGAAAAACTGTTTTTT,.,TRBD1,TRBV5-1,TRBJ1-4
CASSPQGGRTDTQYF,TGTGCCAGCAGCCCCCAAGGGGGCCGCACAGATACGCAGTATTTT,.,TRBD1,TRBV11-2,TRBJ2-3
CASSYSDFYEQYF,TGTGCCAGCAGTTACTCCGACTTCTACGAGCAGTACTTC,.,.,TRBV6-6,TRBJ2-7
CASSHRGLTEAFF,TGTGCCAGCTCACACAGGGGGCTCACTGAAGCTTTCTTT,.,TRBD1,TRBV18,TRBJ1-1
CASSLGQAGELFF,TGCGCCAGCAGCTTGGGTCAGGCCGGGGAGCTGTTTTTT,.,.,TRBV5-1,TRBJ2-2
CASSRSLRGHVLGLNSPLHF,TGCGCCAGCAGCCGTTCCCTTAGGGGGCATGTTCTAGGGTTGAATTCACCCCTCCACTTT,.,TRBD1,TRBV4-1,TRBJ1-6
CASSDDGYNQPQHF,TGTGCCAGCAGTGACGACGGGTACAATCAGCCCCAGCATTTT,once,.,TRBV2,TRBJ1-5
CASSSDSSQASTF,TGTGCCAGCAGTTCGGACAGCTCCCAGGCTAGCACCTTC,.,.,TRBV28,TRBJ1-2
CASSLEASGNTEAFF,TGTGCCAGCAGCTTGGAGGCGTCTGGGAACACTGAAGCTTTCTTT,.,.,TRBV5-6,TRBJ1-1
CASSSSGLPPYEQYF,TGTGCCAGCAGCTCTAGTGGACTCCCGCCCTACGAGCAGTACTTC,.,.,TRBV2,TRBJ2-7
CASSGTRGGALHF,TGTGCCAGCAGCGGCACGAGGGGTGGAGCCCTCCACTTT,.,.,TRBV6-1,TRBJ1-6
CASRGAGGTNEKLFF,TGTGCCAGCAGAGGGGCTGGGGGAACTAATGAAAAACTGTTTTTT,.,.,TRBV2,TRBJ1-4
CASSPRTGERYEQYF,TGCGCCAGCAGCCCTCGGACAGGGGAAAGGTACGAGCAGTACTTC,.,TRBD1,TRBV5-1,TRBJ2-7